Presented here are 20 T cell receptor beta chains from one specimen sequenced in a study of T cell responses to AZD1222 COVID-19 vaccine. TCRdb keeps only in-frame clones here, not all; method: immunoSEQ multiplex PCR. The sample yields around 80,000 clones, approximately 83% seen once. The sample in question was peripheral blood, obtained 28 days after the second AZD1222 dose. These receptors came from an adult who received the AZD1222 COVID-19 vaccine.

This chain uses TRBV30 with TRBJ2-7, with TRBD1 matching over 7 bases. In germline, CDR1 is GTSNPN, CDR2 SVGIG (reference sequence). This CDR3 spans 14 amino acids. Trimming removed 3 bases from V and 4 bases from J; junction bases left unmatched: 9. This CDR3 is CAWRLPGQYYEQYF. In DNA, the CDR3 is TGTGCCTGGAGGCTACCGGGACAGTATTACGAGCAGTACTTC. Full variable domain (missing parts from reference TRBV30 and TRBJ2-7): SQTIHQWPATLVQPVGSPLSLECTVEGTSNPNLYWYRQAAGRGLQLLFYSVGIGQISSEVPQNLSASRPQDRQFILSSKKLLLSDSGFYLCAWRLPGQYYEQYFGPGTRLTVT.

The genes are TRBV28 and TRBJ2-2, with a possible D match to TRBD1 (5 bases). Germline V gene sequence: CDR1 MDHEN, CDR2 SYDVKM. This CDR3 contains 15 residues. Trimming removed 6 bases at V and 6 bases at J, with 17 bases between. This chain's CDR3 is CASSLFDRVSGELFF. CDR3 coding DNA: TGTGCCAGCAGCCTCTTCGACAGAGTATCCGGGGAGCTGTTTTTT.

The rearrangement uses TRBV7-2 and TRBJ1-3; D may be TRBD1 (6 bases). The V gene's germline CDR1 is SGHTA and CDR2 FQGNSA. The CDR3 is made up of 16 amino acids. The V end lost 3 bases, the J end lost 1 base, and 13 bases lay between the germline ends. The CDR3 is CASSLGGGQSGNTIYF. The CDR3 nucleotides are TGTGCCAGCAGCTTGGGAGGGGGTCAATCTGGAAACACCATATATTTT. Combining the CDR3 with reference TRBV7-2 and TRBJ1-3 gives the whole variable domain GAGVSQSPSNKVTEKGKDVELRCDPISGHTALYWYRQSLGQGLEFLIYFQGNSAPDKSGLPSDRFSAERTGGSVSTLTIQRTQQEDSAVYLCASSLGGGQSGNTIYFGEGSWLTVV.

The chain couples TRBV19 to TRBJ1-2; D not certain. Germline V gene lookup returns CDR1 LNHDA and CDR2 SQIVND (reference sequence). The CDR3 totals 14 residues. V was shortened by 1 base and J by 2 bases, with 8 bases between the two germline ends. The CDR3 is CASSIAPENYGYTF. CDR3 in DNA: TGTGCCAGTAGTATAGCACCAGAGAACTATGGCTACACCTTC.

The chain couples TRBV27 to TRBJ2-5, with TRBD2 matching over 9 bases. This CDR3 region has 16 residues. Germline assignment: CDR1 MNHEY and CDR2 SMNVEV (reference sequence). Losses at the gene ends were 3 bases for V and 4 bases for J; bases not matched to a gene: 9. CDR3 amino acids: CASSFWGRGGAETQYF. The DNA of the CDR3 is TGTGCCAGCAGTTTTTGGGGGCGCGGGGGGGCAGAGACCCAGTACTTC.

The rearrangement joins TRBV7-9 to TRBJ2-7; D uncertain. The CDR3 totals 14 residues. Germline V gives CDR1 SEHNR, CDR2 FQNEAQ (reference sequence). V was pared by 0 bases and J by 2 bases, with 8 bases between. CDR3 in DNA: TGTGCCAGCAGCTTAGCGGCCCCTCCCTACGAGCAGTACTTC. Translation: CASSLAAPPYEQYF.

The chain's CDR3 is CASSPTLVNTEAFF. The CDR3 DNA reads TGTGCCAGCAGCCCAACACTGGTGAACACTGAAGCTTTCTTT. J is TRBJ1-1 and V is TRBV7-2, with D hard to call. V was trimmed by 5 bases and J by 0 bases, leaving 10 bases between them. CDR1 is SGHTA and CDR2 is FQGNSA in the germline V gene. This CDR3 spans 14 amino acids.

The chain couples TRBV5-8 to TRBJ2-2; TRBD1 matches 9 bases. There are 15 residues in the CDR3. Losses at the gene ends were 5 bases for V and 3 bases for J; bases not matched to a gene: 5. CDR1 and CDR2 from the germline V gene are SGHTS and YDEGEE. The CDR3 coding sequence is TGTGCCAGCAGACACAGGGGGCGGTACACCGGGGAGCTGTTTTTT. It specifies CASRHRGRYTGELFF.

The V call is TRBV10-3, the J call TRBJ1-4; D perhaps matches TRBD1 (5 bases). The CDR3 length is 17 residues. V was clipped by 2 bases and J by 4 bases, with 17 bases between them. The V gene's germline CDR1 is ENHRY and CDR2 SYGVKD. The chain's CDR3 is CAISERSGGSFNEKLFF. The CDR3 nucleotides are TGTGCCATCAGTGAGCGATCGGGGGGGAGTTTTAATGAAAAACTGTTTTTT.

The chain links TRBV19 to TRBJ2-1, with D unresolved. Germline CDR1 and CDR2: LNHDA and SQIVND (reference sequence). Trimming took 5 bases from V and 0 from J, leaving 8 bases between them. The CDR3 consists of 14 residues. CDR3 residues: CASSWVSSYNEQFF. The CDR3 region has the DNA TGTGCCAGTAGTTGGGTGAGCTCCTACAATGAGCAGTTCTTC.

This chain joins TRBV19 and TRBJ1-2, with D unclear. The CDR3 consists of 15 residues. Germline CDR1 LNHDA, CDR2 SQIVND (reference sequence). V lost 5 bases and J lost 6, with 19 bases in between. CDR3 in DNA: TGTGCCAGTAGTCCGATGGTTACTGTTTCCGATGGCTACACCTTC. Protein sequence: CASSPMVTVSDGYTF.

CDR3 sequence reads: CASSFYSRTNEKLFF. The CDR3 DNA reads as TGTGCCAGCAGCTTCTACAGCCGCACTAATGAAAAACTGTTTTTT. This rearrangement joins TRBV7-9 to TRBJ1-4; D not certain. Germline CDR1 is SEHNR and CDR2 is FQNEAQ (reference sequence). The V end lost 3 bases, the J end lost 2 bases, and 10 bases lay between the germline ends. The CDR3 totals 15 residues.

This chain links TRBV6-5 with TRBJ2-3, with D maybe TRBD1 (6 bases). This CDR3 region has 16 residues. V was cut by 6 bases and J by 3 bases, with 19 bases left in between. CDR1 and CDR2 (germline): MNHEY, SVGAGI. The CDR3 DNA reads as TGTGCCAGCAGATACCACAGGGATAGGATGACAGATACGCAGTATTTT. Its translation: CASRYHRDRMTDTQYF.

The chain couples TRBV6-5 to TRBJ2-1; 8 bases are shared with TRBD1. Trimming at V came to 0 bases and at J to 5 bases, leaving 3 bases not matched to a gene. This CDR3 spans 15 amino acids. The germline gives CDR1 MNHEY, CDR2 SVGAGI. CDR3 in DNA: TGTGCCAGCAGTTACTCCCCGGGACAGGACAATGAGCAGTTCTTC. It translates to CASSYSPGQDNEQFF.

J is TRBJ1-2 and V is TRBV6-2 or TRBV6-3; no reliable D call. There are 11 residues in the CDR3. Trimming removed 6 bases from V and 4 bases from J, with 6 bases in between. Germline assignment: CDR1 MNHEY and CDR2 SVGEGT. CDR3 sequence (DNA): TGTGCCAGCAGCAACTTCTATGGCTACACCTTC. It is translated as CASSNFYGYTF.

The J gene is TRBJ2-5, the V gene TRBV19, with 9 bases fitting TRBD1. The junction had 3 bases not matched to a gene; V was cut back by 5 bases and J by 2 bases. The CDR3 is 14 residues long. The germline CDR1 and CDR2 sequences are LNHDA and SQIVND (reference sequence). DNA of the CDR3: TGTGCCAGTAGTGACAGGGGGGATCAAGAGACCCAGTACTTC. This sequence encodes CASSDRGDQETQYF. Complete variable domain (other parts from reference TRBV19 and TRBJ2-5): DGGITQSPKYLFRKEGQNVTLSCEQNLNHDAMYWYRQDPGQGLRLIYYSQIVNDFQKGDIAEGYSVSREKKESFPLTVTSAQKNPTAFYLCASSDRGDQETQYFGPGTRLLVL.

The table lists this clone with a count of one. The genes are TRBV5-1 and TRBJ2-5; 7 bases match TRBD1. The CDR3 totals 15 residues. The V gene end was trimmed by 0 bases and the J gene end by 9 bases; junction bases not matched to a gene: 11. The germline V gene has CDR1 SGHRS and CDR2 YFSETQ. The CDR3 here is CASSLVLEQGSSQYF. The CDR3, as DNA: TGCGCCAGCAGCTTGGTTCTTGAACAGGGGTCGTCCCAGTACTTC.

The chain employs TRBV19 and TRBJ1-6; 10 nucleotides match TRBD1. Germline values: CDR1 LNHDA, CDR2 SQIVND (reference sequence). The CDR3 runs to 14 residues. Losses at the gene ends were 2 bases for V and 10 bases for J; bases not matched to a gene: 2. The CDR3 spells CASSIRDRGSPLHF. The CDR3 DNA follows: TGTGCCAGTAGTATAAGGGACAGGGGATCACCCCTCCACTTT.

V is TRBV18 and J is TRBJ1-4, with 9 bases that match TRBD1. J gave up 6 bases and V 3 bases, and 5 bases lay outside the gene matches. Germline V gene data show CDR1 as KGHSH and CDR2 as LQKENI. The CDR3 is made up of 15 amino acids. CDR3 in amino acids: CASSPMGQGHEKLFF. The CDR3 region has the DNA TGTGCCAGCTCACCGATGGGACAGGGTCATGAAAAACTGTTTTTT.

J is TRBJ1-6 and V is TRBV28; tentatively, D is TRBD1 (5 bases). The CDR3 runs 14 residues. Trimming stripped 3 bases from V and 7 bases from J, with 10 bases between. The germline gives CDR1 MDHEN, CDR2 SYDVKM. The CDR3 nucleotides are TGTGCCAGCAGTTTGGGGGTGGGAAATTCACCCCTCCACTTT. Its protein product is CASSLGVGNSPLHF.